The rows below give T cell receptor beta chains drawn from one sample of a study of long-term antiretroviral therapy in people with HIV. Clones were read by immunoSEQ multiplex PCR, and TCRdb kept only the in-frame ones, dropping some. Of 31,000 or so clones listed, around nine tenths were seen once; the top ten hold under 7.5%. This material consisted of unsorted PBMCs, taken 5 years before starting antiretroviral therapy. These receptors all stem from a man aged 45-60 years with HIV. Both conserved end residues are part of each CDR3. Fields, in order: J gene, clone size, D gene, V gene, CDR3 protein, CDR3 DNA. A D gene is named only where the DNA matches it firmly. Clone sizes are given selectively: once, few, many, or a class where the clone is expanded.

J gene: TRBJ2-5; clone size: medium-sized; D gene: -; V gene: TRBV19; CDR3 protein: CASSDTGPETQYF; CDR3 DNA: TGTGCCAGTAGTGACACAGGGCCAGAGACCCAGTACTTC
J gene: TRBJ2-1; clone size: -; D gene: -; V gene: TRBV6-6; CDR3 protein: CASSSPGTQLQFF; CDR3 DNA: TGTGCCAGCAGTTCCCCCGGGACCCAACTCCAGTTCTTC
J gene: TRBJ2-7; clone size: once; D gene: -; V gene: TRBV28; CDR3 protein: CASREQGSGSYEQYF; CDR3 DNA: TGTGCCAGCAGAGAACAGGGATCCGGCTCCTACGAGCAGTACTTC
J gene: TRBJ2-6; clone size: -; D gene: TRBD1; V gene: TRBV4-1; CDR3 protein: CASSHPTGRSGANVLTF; CDR3 DNA: TGCGCCAGCAGCCACCCGACAGGGCGGTCTGGGGCCAACGTCCTGACTTTC
J gene: TRBJ1-2; clone size: -; D gene: TRBD1; V gene: TRBV4-3; CDR3 protein: CASSQGQGSYGYTF; CDR3 DNA: TGCGCCAGCAGCCAAGGACAGGGGAGCTATGGCTACACCTTC
J gene: TRBJ1-4; clone size: -; D gene: -; V gene: TRBV5-1; CDR3 protein: CASSTLGLNEKLFF; CDR3 DNA: TGCGCCAGCAGCACCCTAGGACTTAATGAAAAACTGTTTTTT
J gene: TRBJ1-1; clone size: -; D gene: -; V gene: TRBV6-1; CDR3 protein: CASSKQGRSTEAFF; CDR3 DNA: TGTGCCAGCAGTAAACAGGGACGTAGCACTGAAGCTTTCTTT
J gene: TRBJ1-1; clone size: few; D gene: -; V gene: TRBV7-2; CDR3 protein: CASSAQPVTANTEAFF; CDR3 DNA: TGTGCCAGCAGCGCCCAGCCCGTAACAGCGAACACTGAAGCTTTCTTT
J gene: TRBJ1-5; clone size: -; D gene: -; V gene: TRBV7-9; CDR3 protein: CASSLEGRNQPQHF; CDR3 DNA: TGTGCCAGCAGCCTAGAGGGAAGAAATCAGCCCCAGCATTTT
J gene: TRBJ2-1; clone size: -; D gene: TRBD1; V gene: TRBV4-3; CDR3 protein: CASSQDRRTGVHEQFF; CDR3 DNA: TGCGCCAGCAGCCAAGATAGGAGGACAGGGGTCCATGAGCAGTTCTTC
J gene: TRBJ2-1; clone size: -; D gene: TRBD2; V gene: TRBV2; CDR3 protein: CASSDRLAGYNEQFF; CDR3 DNA: TGTGCCAGCAGTGACAGACTAGCGGGGTACAATGAGCAGTTCTTC
J gene: TRBJ1-1; clone size: -; D gene: -; V gene: TRBV7-3; CDR3 protein: CASSRIMNTEAFF; CDR3 DNA: TGTGCCAGCAGCCGCATAATGAACACTGAAGCTTTCTTT
J gene: TRBJ2-7; clone size: -; D gene: -; V gene: TRBV6-1; CDR3 protein: CASSEVWDEQYF; CDR3 DNA: TGTGCCAGCAGTGAAGTGTGGGACGAGCAGTACTTC
J gene: TRBJ1-1; clone size: -; D gene: -; V gene: TRBV5-1; CDR3 protein: CASSLLRDVTEAFF; CDR3 DNA: TGCGCCAGCAGCTTGCTCCGGGATGTCACTGAAGCTTTCTTT
J gene: TRBJ1-5; clone size: -; D gene: TRBD1; V gene: TRBV9; CDR3 protein: CASSETGTGQPQHF; CDR3 DNA: TGTGCCAGCAGCGAGACAGGGACTGGACAGCCCCAGCATTTT
J gene: TRBJ2-4; clone size: -; D gene: TRBD2; V gene: TRBV27; CDR3 protein: CASSLALLAGGPLVMYF; CDR3 DNA: TGTGCCAGCAGTTTAGCCCTACTAGCGGGAGGGCCCCTAGTTATGTACTTC